The 15 T cell receptor beta chains below come from one sample, sequenced in a study of shared clonotypes between healthy human individuals. Measured with immunoSEQ multiplex PCR; TCRdb has only the in-frame clones, and not every one. The repertoire holds 470,000 or so clones, with 81% as singletons. Sequencing was carried out using PBMCs. The source of these receptors is a woman between 40 and 50 years old in good health. Some clones in this sample may be carry-over from other donors' samples.

The chain is built from TRBV19 and TRBJ1-5, with 7 bases aligning to TRBD1. V gave up 4 bases and J gave up 7 bases; unmatched junction bases: 4. CDR3 size: 13 residues. The germline CDR1 and CDR2 sequences are LNHDA and SQIVND (reference sequence). The CDR3 DNA reads as TGTGCCAGTAGTACCACAGGGGTACAGCCCCAGCATTTT. Its translation is CASSTTGVQPQHF.

This chain uses TRBV6-5 with TRBJ1-1, with D maybe TRBD1 (5 bases). Germline CDR1 MNHEY, CDR2 SVGAGI. V lost 0 bases to trimming and J lost 5 bases, with 13 bases between them. The CDR3 is 15 amino acids. CDR3 sequence: CASSYSGGRGTEAFF. The CDR3 nucleotides are TGTGCCAGCAGTTACTCGGGGGGGAGAGGGACTGAAGCTTTCTTT.

With respect to this clone: The likely explanation is a read error, given a far larger clone one base away. This specimen includes other DNA sequences encoding the same CDR3. The chain carries TRBV29-1 and TRBJ1-1; TRBD1 might be the D (6 bases). Germline CDR1 and CDR2: SQVTM and ANQGSEA. This CDR3 comprises 12 residues. V was clipped by 2 bases and J by 5 bases, with 9 bases between them. The CDR3 region has the DNA TGCAGCGTTGAAAAGGGGGGGACTGAAGCTTTCTTT. Amino acids: CSVEKGGTEAFF.

The genes are TRBV4-1 and TRBJ2-7; D may be TRBD2 (7 bases). V lost 1 base and J lost 6, with 19 bases in between. CDR3 size: 16 residues. Germline CDR1 is MGHRA and CDR2 is YSYEKL. This chain's CDR3 is CASSQGPGGANFEQYF. The CDR3 DNA reads TGCGCCAGCAGCCAAGGGCCTGGGGGGGCGAATTTCGAGCAGTACTTC.

This chain joins TRBV7-2 and TRBJ2-1; D may be TRBD2 (6 bases). This CDR3 is 15 amino acids long. Germline loops: CDR1 SGHTA, CDR2 FQGNSA. Trimming left V 0 bases short and J 6 bases short, with 12 bases between. In DNA, the CDR3 is TGTGCCAGCAGCTTAGCGCCGGGGGACCCCAATGAGCAGTTCTTC. Translation: CASSLAPGDPNEQFF. Looking up the rest from reference TRBV7-2 and TRBJ2-1 gives the full variable domain: GAGVSQSPSNKVTEKGKDVELRCDPISGHTALYWYRQSLGQGLEFLIYFQGNSAPDKSGLPSDRFSAERTGGSVSTLTIQRTQQEDSAVYLCASSLAPGDPNEQFFGPGTRLTVL.

With regard to this clone: The likely explanation is a read error, given a far larger clone one base away. The rearrangement links TRBV28 to TRBJ1-1; D is undetermined. Trimming left V 3 bases short and J 5 bases short, with 7 bases between. CDR1 and CDR2 from the germline V gene are MDHEN and SYDVKM. This CDR3 spans 12 amino acids. CDR3 amino acids: CASSFPGTEAFF. The CDR3 DNA follows: TGTGCCAGCAGTTTCCCCGGTACTGAAGCTTTCTTT.

Comment on this clone: Lacking the conserved final phenylalanine or tryptophan, this CDR3 likely reflects a read error. The limits of the CDR3 on the DNA are not certain, so only TCRdb's listed CDR3 is given. The chain is built from TRBV6-5 and TRBJ2-7; whether TRBD1, the table's D call, matches the DNA was not checked. Termini included, the CDR3 measures 14 amino acids. Germline V gene data show CDR1 as MNHEY and CDR2 as SVGAGI. The CDR3 region is CASRADRPPYERYL.

The chain recombines TRBV6-5 with TRBJ2-3; D is uncertain. The CDR3 loop spans 16 amino acids. The V end was cut by 0 bases, the J end by 2 bases, with 12 bases between. Per the germline V gene, CDR1 is MNHEY and CDR2 is SVGAGI. In nucleotides, the CDR3 is TGTGCCAGCAGTTACTCGATCAGCCAACTCACAGATACGCAGTATTTT. Its translation is CASSYSISQLTDTQYF.

CDR3 region: CASSLEIAGVPDTQYF. The CDR3 DNA reads TGTGCCAGCAGCTTAGAAATAGCGGGAGTCCCAGATACGCAGTATTTT. The rearrangement joins TRBV11-2 to TRBJ2-3; 9 bases agree with TRBD2. Germline V CDR1 and CDR2: SGHAT, FQNNGV. This CDR3 comprises 16 residues. V lost 0 bases, J lost 4 bases, and 5 bases stayed unmatched.

Concerning this clone: This sequence is one base from a far larger clone and is likely a read error. The CDR3 ends on some other residue instead of the conserved phenylalanine or tryptophan, so this is likely a read error. V usage is TRBV6-1 and J usage is TRBJ1-1; D gene uncertain. Per the germline V gene, CDR1 is MNHNS and CDR2 is SASEGT. The CDR3 has 12 amino acids. V was pared by 3 bases and J by 7 bases, with 9 bases between. The chain's CDR3 is CASSERYREAFL. CDR3 in DNA: TGTGCCAGCAGTGAGCGATATCGTGAAGCTTTCCTT.

Concerning this clone: Since a much larger clone is just one base distant, this may be a read error. This chain uses TRBV27 with TRBJ2-7, with TRBD1 matching over 9 bases. V lost 8 bases, J lost 2 bases, and 1 base stayed unmatched. The V gene's germline CDR1 is MNHEY and CDR2 SMNVEV (reference sequence). The CDR3 runs 12 residues. The CDR3 protein is CASGTGTYEQYF. CDR3 sequence (DNA): TGTGCCAGCGGGACAGGGACCTACGAGCAGTACTTC.

This clone was counted once. This likely reflects a read error, since a far larger clone is one base away. The CDR3 nucleotides are TGTGCCAGAAGCTTTCCGGGACAGGGGGTCACTGAAGCTTTCTTT. Translation: CARSFPGQGVTEAFF. The rearrangement uses TRBV5-5 and TRBJ1-1; the match to TRBD1 covers 11 bases. Germline V gives CDR1 SGHKS, CDR2 YYEKEE (reference sequence). The CDR3 is 15 residues long.

The chain carries TRBV5-1 and TRBJ2-1; D gene uncertain. The CDR3 is 15 residues long. The ends were cut back, 0 bases at V and 5 bases at J, with 12 bases in the middle. Germline V gene sequence: CDR1 SGHRS, CDR2 YFSETQ. The CDR3 reads CASSLDGSRHNEQFF. The CDR3 region has the DNA TGCGCCAGCAGCTTGGACGGTAGCCGCCACAATGAGCAGTTCTTC. The full variable domain, its missing parts supplied by reference TRBV5-1 and TRBJ2-1, is KAGVTQTPRYLIKTRGQQVTLSCSPISGHRSVSWYQQTPGQGLQFLFEYFSETQRNKGNFPGRFSGRQFSNSRSEMNVSTLELGDSALYLCASSLDGSRHNEQFFGPGTRLTVL.

This rearrangement joins TRBV9 to TRBJ2-7, with D possibly being TRBD1 or TRBD2 (5 bases each). V lost 2 bases and J lost 2, with 11 bases in between. Germline CDR1 is SGDLS and CDR2 is YYNGEE. The CDR3 totals 14 residues. The CDR3 region has the DNA TGTGCCAGCAGCGTTACCGGGGCCACCTACGAGCAGTACTTC. Amino acid sequence: CASSVTGATYEQYF. Complete variable domain (other parts from reference TRBV9 and TRBJ2-7): DSGVTQTPKHLITATGQRVTLRCSPRSGDLSVYWYQQSLDQGLQFLIQYYNGEERAKGNILERFSAQQFPDLHSELNLSSLELGDSALYFCASSVTGATYEQYFGPGTRLTVT.

The V gene is TRBV14, the J gene TRBJ2-7; D is possibly TRBD2 (6 bases). Trimming took off 3 bases at V and 0 bases at J, with 9 bases between the two ends. Germline V lookup: CDR1 SGHDN, CDR2 FVKESK. The CDR3 length is 14 residues. DNA of the CDR3: TGTGCCAGCAGCCACCCCGGGAGCTCCTACGAGCAGTACTTC. Translated, it gives CASSHPGSSYEQYF.